The entry below gives a single T cell receptor beta chain sequence along with its context. Its antigen is still unknown. Germline trimming cut 1 base from V and 4 bases from J; bases unmatched to any gene: 5. Germline V gene lookup returns CDR1 LNHNV and CDR2 YYDKDF (reference sequence). The CDR3 sequence is 15 residues long. The data were taken from a study of Ad26.COV2.S vaccination and SARS-CoV-2 variants. Study conclusions and caveats: Those who received vaccine or placebo ended up with similar non-spike TCR breadth. Spike-specific TCR breadth was greater in vaccine than placebo recipients. In vaccinated individuals, spike-specific CD8+ and CD4+ T cell responses reportedly displayed substantial breadth.

The table came from immunoSEQ multiplex PCR; TCRdb's copy has only in-frame clones and leaves some out. Of fewer than 55,000 clones detected, roughly four fifths appear once; the ten largest clones hold roughly half. The sample in question was peripheral blood, obtained after recovery from COVID-19. The TCR was taken from a human donor who had recovered from COVID-19. The chain has TRBV15 and TRBJ2-3; 7 bases agree with TRBD1. The CDR3 loop is CATSRVYQGADTQYF. The CDR3, as DNA: TGTGCCACCAGCAGAGTTTATCAGGGGGCAGATACGCAGTATTTT. The variable domain in full, completed from reference TRBV15 and TRBJ2-3, reads DAMVIQNPRYQVTQFGKPVTLSCSQTLNHNVMYWYQQKSSQAPKLLFHYYDKDFNNEADTPDNFQSRRPNTSFCFLDIRSPGLGDTAMYLCATSRVYQGADTQYFGPGTRLTVL.